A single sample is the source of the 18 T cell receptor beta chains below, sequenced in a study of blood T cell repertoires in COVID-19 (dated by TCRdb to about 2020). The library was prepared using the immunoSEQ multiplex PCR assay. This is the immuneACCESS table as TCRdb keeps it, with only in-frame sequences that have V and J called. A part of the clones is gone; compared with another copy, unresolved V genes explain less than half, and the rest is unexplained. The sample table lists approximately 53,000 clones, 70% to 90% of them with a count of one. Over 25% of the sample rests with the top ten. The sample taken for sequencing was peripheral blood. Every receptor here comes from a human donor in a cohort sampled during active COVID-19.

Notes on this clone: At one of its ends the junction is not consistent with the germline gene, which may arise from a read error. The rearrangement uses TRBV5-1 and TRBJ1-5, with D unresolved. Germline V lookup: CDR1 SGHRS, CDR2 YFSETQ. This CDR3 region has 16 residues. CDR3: CASSLVLARSNQPQHF. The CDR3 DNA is TGCGCCAGCAGTTTGGTCTTAGCAAGGAGCAATCAGCCCCAGCATTTT.

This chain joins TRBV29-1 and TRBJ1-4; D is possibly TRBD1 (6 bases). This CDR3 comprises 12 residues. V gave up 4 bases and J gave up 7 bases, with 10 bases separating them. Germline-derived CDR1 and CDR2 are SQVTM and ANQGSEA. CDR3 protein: CSVARGGEKLFF. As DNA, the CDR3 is TGCAGCGTTGCTAGGGGGGGTGAAAAACTGTTTTTT.

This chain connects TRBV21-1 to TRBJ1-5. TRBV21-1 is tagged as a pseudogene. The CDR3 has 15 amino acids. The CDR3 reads CASSKEEGRRQPQHF. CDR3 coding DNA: TGTGCCAGCAGCAAAGAAGAGGGAAGGCGTCAGCCCCAGCATTTT.

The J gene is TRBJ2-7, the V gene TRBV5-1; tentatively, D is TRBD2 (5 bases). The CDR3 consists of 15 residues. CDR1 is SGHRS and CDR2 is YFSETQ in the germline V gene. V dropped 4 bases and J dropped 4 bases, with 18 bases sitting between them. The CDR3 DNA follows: TGCGCCAGCAGCCGATTCCCGGGAACTGATTACGAGCAGTACTTC. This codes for CASSRFPGTDYEQYF.

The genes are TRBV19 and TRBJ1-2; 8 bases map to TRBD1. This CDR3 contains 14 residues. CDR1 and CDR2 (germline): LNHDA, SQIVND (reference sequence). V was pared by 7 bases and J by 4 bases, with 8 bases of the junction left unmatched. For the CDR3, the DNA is TGTGCCAGTACCCTAGGACAGGGTCCCTATGGCTACACCTTC. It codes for CASTLGQGPYGYTF.

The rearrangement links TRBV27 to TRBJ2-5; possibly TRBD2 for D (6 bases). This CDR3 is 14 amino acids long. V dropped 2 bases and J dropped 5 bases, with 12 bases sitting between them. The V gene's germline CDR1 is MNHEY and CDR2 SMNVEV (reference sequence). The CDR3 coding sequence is TGTGCCAGCAGTTTAATGGGGGGTCATGAGACCCAGTACTTC. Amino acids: CASSLMGGHETQYF.

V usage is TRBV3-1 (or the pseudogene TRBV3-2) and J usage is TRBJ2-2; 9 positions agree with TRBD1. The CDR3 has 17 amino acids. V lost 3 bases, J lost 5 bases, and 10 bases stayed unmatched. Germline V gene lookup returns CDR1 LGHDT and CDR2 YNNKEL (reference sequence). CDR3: CASSHSDRGWYTGELFF. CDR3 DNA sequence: TGTGCCAGCAGCCATTCGGACAGGGGATGGTATACCGGGGAGCTGTTTTTT.

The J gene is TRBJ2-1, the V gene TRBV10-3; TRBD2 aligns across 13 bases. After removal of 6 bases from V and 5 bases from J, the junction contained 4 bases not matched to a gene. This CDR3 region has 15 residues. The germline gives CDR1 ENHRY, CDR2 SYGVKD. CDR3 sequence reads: CAISWTSGSDNEQFF. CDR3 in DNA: TGTGCCATCAGCTGGACTAGCGGGAGTGACAATGAGCAGTTCTTC.

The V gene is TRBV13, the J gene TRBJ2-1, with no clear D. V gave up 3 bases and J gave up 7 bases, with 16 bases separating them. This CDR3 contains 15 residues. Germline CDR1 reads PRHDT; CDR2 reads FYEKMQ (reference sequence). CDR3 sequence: CASSLVTFETNEQFF. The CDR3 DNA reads TGTGCCAGCAGCTTGGTGACTTTCGAAACAAATGAGCAGTTCTTC.

CDR3 nucleotide sequence: TGCGCCAGCAGCTCTGGACAGGGGGTTCGAGGAAACACCATATATTTT. This translates into CASSSGQGVRGNTIYF. V is TRBV5-1 and J is TRBJ1-3, with 10 bases matching TRBD1. Germline trimming cut 3 bases from V and 4 bases from J; bases unmatched to any gene: 7. There are 16 residues in the CDR3. Per the germline V gene, CDR1 is SGHRS and CDR2 is YFSETQ.

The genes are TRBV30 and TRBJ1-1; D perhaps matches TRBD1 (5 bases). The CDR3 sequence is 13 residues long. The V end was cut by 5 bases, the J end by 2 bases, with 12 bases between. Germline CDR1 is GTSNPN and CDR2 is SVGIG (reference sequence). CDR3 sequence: CAWETTANTEAFF. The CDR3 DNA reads TGTGCCTGGGAGACGACAGCTAACACTGAAGCTTTCTTT. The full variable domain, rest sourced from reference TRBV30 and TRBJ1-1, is SQTIHQWPATLVQPVGSPLSLECTVEGTSNPNLYWYRQAAGRGLQLLFYSVGIGQISSEVPQNLSASRPQDRQFILSSKKLLLSDSGFYLCAWETTANTEAFFGQGTRLTVV.

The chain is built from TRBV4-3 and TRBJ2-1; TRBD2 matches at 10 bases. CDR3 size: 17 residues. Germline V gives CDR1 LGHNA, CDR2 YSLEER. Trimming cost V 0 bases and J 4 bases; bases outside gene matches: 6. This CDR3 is CASSQDLTSGTYNEQFF. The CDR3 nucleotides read TGCGCCAGCAGCCAAGATCTCACTAGCGGGACATACAATGAGCAGTTCTTC.

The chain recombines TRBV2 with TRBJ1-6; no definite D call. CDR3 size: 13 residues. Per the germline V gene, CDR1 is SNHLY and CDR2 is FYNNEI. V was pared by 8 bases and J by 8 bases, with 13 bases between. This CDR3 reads CASGPLVDSPLHF. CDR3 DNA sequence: TGTGCCAGCGGCCCCCTAGTGGATTCACCCCTCCACTTT.

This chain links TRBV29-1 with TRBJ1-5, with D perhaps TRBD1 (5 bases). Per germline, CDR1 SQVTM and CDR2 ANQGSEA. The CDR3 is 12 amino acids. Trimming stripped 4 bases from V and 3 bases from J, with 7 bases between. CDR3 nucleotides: TGCAGCGTTGCAGGGTCCAATCAGCCCCAGCATTTT. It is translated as CSVAGSNQPQHF.

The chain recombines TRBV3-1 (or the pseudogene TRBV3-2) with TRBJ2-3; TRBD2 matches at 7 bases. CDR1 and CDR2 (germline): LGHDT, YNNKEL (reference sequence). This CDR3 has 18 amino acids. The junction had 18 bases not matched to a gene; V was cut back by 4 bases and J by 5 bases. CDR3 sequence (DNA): TGTGCCAGCAGCCCCCCTCGGTTCGCGGGAGAAGTGGTAGATACGCAGTATTTT. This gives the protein CASSPPRFAGEVVDTQYF.

This chain's CDR3 is CASSQTPGTGPRGSYEQYV. Written as DNA, the CDR3 is TGTGCCAGCAGCCAGACCCCCGGGACAGGGCCTCGGGGATCCTACGAGCAGTACGTC. This rearrangement joins TRBV3-1 (or the pseudogene TRBV3-2) to TRBJ2-7, with TRBD1 identical over 9 bases. Germline V gives CDR1 LGHDT, CDR2 YNNKEL (reference sequence). V was pared by 3 bases and J by 1 base, with 16 bases of the junction left unmatched. The length of the CDR3 is 19 residues.

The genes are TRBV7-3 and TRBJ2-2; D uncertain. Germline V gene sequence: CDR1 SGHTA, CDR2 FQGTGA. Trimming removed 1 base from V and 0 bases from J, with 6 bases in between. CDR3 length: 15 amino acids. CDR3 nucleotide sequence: TGTGCCAGCAGCTTAAACACCGCGAACACCGGGGAGCTGTTTTTT. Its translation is CASSLNTANTGELFF. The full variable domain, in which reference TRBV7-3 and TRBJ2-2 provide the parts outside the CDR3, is GAGVSQTPSNKVTEKGKYVELRCDPISGHTALYWYRQSLGQGPEFLIYFQGTGAADDSGLPNDRFFAVRPEGSVSTLKIQRTERGDSAVYLCASSLNTANTGELFFGEGSRLTVL.

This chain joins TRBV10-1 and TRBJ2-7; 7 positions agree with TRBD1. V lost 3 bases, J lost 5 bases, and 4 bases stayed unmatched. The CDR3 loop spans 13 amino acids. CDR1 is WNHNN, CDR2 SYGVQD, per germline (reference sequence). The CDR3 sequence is CASSEQGWDEQYF. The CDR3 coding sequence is TGCGCCAGCAGTGAACAGGGGTGGGACGAGCAGTACTTC.